This T cell receptor beta chain was found in a study of shared clonotypes between healthy human individuals. The overall study: Researchers drew samples from two women and a few men aged 18 to 49. Overall study results and limits: Sampling was confined to blood; repertoires within tissues likely differ.

Positively selected for CCR7, the CD45RO-negative cells used as naive CD8 cells excluded terminally differentiated effector memory CD45RA+ cells. CDR3 size: 13 residues. CDR1 and CDR2 from the germline V gene are SNHLY and FYNNEI. Trimming cost V 7 bases and J 5 bases; bases outside gene matches: 7. Of note for this clone: Its antigen is not identified.

Clones were read by immunoSEQ multiplex PCR, and TCRdb kept only the in-frame ones, dropping some. The repertoire consists of roughly 810,000 clones, with about 96% occurring once and the leading ten covering about 0.25%. The J gene is TRBJ1-1, the V gene TRBV2; 7 bases are shared with TRBD1. The clonotype was recovered from a man under 40 in good health. Source material: naive CD8+ T cells sorted from blood. The CDR3 region has the DNA TGTGCCAGCATCAAAAAGGGGGCTACTGAAGCTTTCTTT. It encodes CASIKKGATEAFF. The complete variable domain, with remaining parts taken from reference TRBV2 and TRBJ1-1, reads EPEVTQTPSHQVTQMGQEVILRCVPISNHLYFYWYRQILGQKVEFLVSFYNNEISEKSEIFDDQFSVERPDGSNFTLKIRSTKLEDSAMYFCASIKKGATEAFFGQGTRLTVV.